This TCR beta chain was profiled in a study of blood T cell repertoires in COVID-19. Background on the study: Acute and convalescent COVID-19 samples came from the United States, Italy and Spain. PBMCs, B-cell-depleted T cells, or T cells provided the cDNA or gDNA that made up the material.

Original processing notes: The authors estimated nucleated cell counts from reference gene primer amplification. Assay: immunoSEQ multiplex PCR; the TCRdb copy retains only in-frame clones and omits some. V and J calls and clone size are copied from that table; D and trimming were computed from the DNA. The sample has some 260,000 clones, around nine tenths seen once; the top ten hold 2% to 2.5%. The CDR3 has 16 amino acids. V gene TRBV12-1 combines with J gene TRBJ2-3; the table names TRBD1, a call not compared with the DNA. TRBV12-1 has pseudogene status. Source material: peripheral blood. The sequence was collected from a middle-aged woman who had recovered from COVID-19. CDR3 sequence reads: CASSSRSGTSGDTQYF. The CDR3 bases are TGTGCCAGCAGCTCCCGATCCGGGACATCCGGAGATACGCAGTATTTT.